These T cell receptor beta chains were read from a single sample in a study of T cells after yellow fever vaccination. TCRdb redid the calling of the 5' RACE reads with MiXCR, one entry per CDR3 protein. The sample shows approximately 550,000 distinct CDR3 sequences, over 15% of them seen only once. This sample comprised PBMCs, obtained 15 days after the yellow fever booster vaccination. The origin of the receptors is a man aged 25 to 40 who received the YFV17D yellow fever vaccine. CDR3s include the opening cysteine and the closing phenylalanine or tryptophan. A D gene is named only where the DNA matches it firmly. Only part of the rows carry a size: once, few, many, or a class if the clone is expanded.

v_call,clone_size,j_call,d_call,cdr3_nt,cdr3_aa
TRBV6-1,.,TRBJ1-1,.,TGTGCCAGCAGTCCAGGTGGGGTTGGCACTGAAGCTTTCTTT,CASSPGGVGTEAFF
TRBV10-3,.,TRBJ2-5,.,TGTGCCATCAGTGAGTCCTATCCCGAGACCCAGTACTTC,CAISESYPETQYF
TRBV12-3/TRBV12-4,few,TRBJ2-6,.,TGTGCCAGCGCCTGGGGGGCCATCCCCTCTGGGGCCAACGTCCTGACTTTC,CASAWGAIPSGANVLTF
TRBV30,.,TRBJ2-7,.,TGTGCCTGGAGTGTGGAGGGGAAGACCTACGAGCAGTACTTC,CAWSVEGKTYEQYF
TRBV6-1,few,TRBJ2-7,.,TGTGCCAGCAGTCAGACAGGATATTTCTCCTACGAGCAGTACTTC,CASSQTGYFSYEQYF
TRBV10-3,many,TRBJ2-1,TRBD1,TGTGCCATCAGTGAGTCGACCCCGGGACAGTACAATGAGCAGTTCTTC,CAISESTPGQYNEQFF
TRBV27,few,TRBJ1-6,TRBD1,TGTGCCAGCAGTCGACAGGGGGAGGTTTCACCCCTCCACTTT,CASSRQGEVSPLHF
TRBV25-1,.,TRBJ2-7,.,TGTGCCAGCAGGGATCTAGGATACGAGCAGTACTTC,CASRDLGYEQYF
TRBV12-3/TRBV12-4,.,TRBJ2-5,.,TGTGCCAGCAGTCCCAGTGTGTGGACCCAGTACTTC,CASSPSVWTQYF
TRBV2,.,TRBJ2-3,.,TGTGCCAGCACTAGCGCCCGCACAGATACGCAGTATTTT,CASTSARTDTQYF
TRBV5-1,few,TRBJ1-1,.,TGCGCCAGCAGCTTGACCTTGGACAGCAGGACTGAAGCTTTCTTT,CASSLTLDSRTEAFF